One and the same sample provided the 18 T cell receptor beta chains below, sequenced in a study of T cells in Graves' hyperthyroidism and ophthalmopathy. Regions amplified from RNA transcripts were the TCR beta CDR3 regions. Carried out on the TCR CDR3, a first-round RT-PCR used the HTBI primer set. TCRdb reprocessed the multiplex PCR reads via MiXCR and lists one record per CDR3 protein. Of hundreds of thousands of distinct CDR3 sequences listed, approximately 15% are singletons. The sequencing sample was made of blood. The receptors here all came from a woman aged 30 to 39 with Graves' hyperthyroidism that later progressed to Graves' ophthalmopathy.

There are many counts of this clonotype. The genes are TRBV27 and TRBJ2-7; the D gene is possibly TRBD1 (6 bases). Germline values: CDR1 MNHEY, CDR2 SMNVEV (reference sequence). CDR3 size: 12 residues. Trimming cost V 8 bases and J 3 bases, with 11 bases left between them. The CDR3 nucleotides are TGTGCCAGCCGGGACAAATACTACGAGCAGTACTTC. This sequence encodes CASRDKYYEQYF.

This clonotype was detected ten times or more. V and J are TRBV5-1 and TRBJ2-3; perhaps TRBD2 as D (6 bases). The germline gives CDR1 SGHRS, CDR2 YFSETQ. The CDR3 has 13 residues. Trimming cost V 4 bases and J 5 bases, with 11 bases left between them. The CDR3 DNA follows: TGCGCCAGCAGCCTAGGCGGGATAGATACGCAGTATTTT. Amino acids: CASSLGGIDTQYF.

This clonotype was recorded many times. This chain joins TRBV29-1 and TRBJ2-5; 7 bases are a match to TRBD1. The V and J ends lost 6 bases and 5 bases, in that order; junction bases with no gene match: 15. Germline V gene data show CDR1 as SQVTM and CDR2 as ANQGSEA. This CDR3 comprises 15 residues. The CDR3 DNA sequence: TGCAGCGTAGCCCATACTGCGGACAGGCTCGAGACCCAGTACTTC. This codes for CSVAHTADRLETQYF.

The sample holds many counts of this clonotype. The chain recombines TRBV24-1 with TRBJ2-1, with D perhaps matching TRBD2 (6 bases). CDR1 and CDR2 from the germline V gene are KGHDR and SFDVKD. CDR3 length: 15 residues. The V and J ends lost 3 bases and 3 bases respectively, with 11 bases between them. The CDR3 nucleotides are TGTGCCACCAGTGATGTTGTCGGGGGCTACAATGAGCAGTTCTTC. Translated: CATSDVVGGYNEQFF.

This clonotype was picked up many times. This rearrangement joins TRBV30 to TRBJ1-6, with 10 nucleotides matching TRBD1. The CDR3 consists of 18 residues. Per the germline V gene, CDR1 is GTSNPN and CDR2 is SVGIG (reference sequence). After removal of 4 bases from V and 8 bases from J, the junction contained 17 bases not matched to a gene. The CDR3 spells CAWTKRSTGTGVYSPLHF. CDR3 bases: TGTGCCTGGACCAAACGAAGTACCGGGACAGGGGTTTATTCACCCCTCCACTTT.

As DNA, the CDR3 is TGCAGTGCTAGAAGGTGGCAGGGGGACAATGAGCAGTTCTTC. This sequence encodes CSARRWQGDNEQFF. The chain combines TRBV20-1 with TRBJ2-1, with 7 bases lining up with TRBD1. J gave up 5 bases and V 2 bases, and 6 bases lay outside the gene matches. This CDR3 is 14 amino acids long. From germline, CDR1 is DFQATT and CDR2 SNEGSKA (reference sequence).

This clonotype was observed many times. The chain has TRBV6-5 and TRBJ2-6; D gene unclear. From germline, CDR1 is MNHEY and CDR2 SVGAGI. Trimming cost V 0 bases and J 4 bases, with 10 bases left between them. The CDR3 covers 16 residues. This CDR3 is CASSYSVIVGANVLTF. CDR3 bases: TGTGCCAGCAGTTACTCGGTCATCGTGGGGGCCAACGTCCTGACTTTC.

In this sample, this clonotype turned up a few times. The chain joins TRBV4-1 to TRBJ2-7; the match to TRBD1 covers 9 bases. Germline loops: CDR1 MGHRA, CDR2 YSYEKL. The CDR3 spans 17 residues. Trimming at V came to 4 bases and at J to 2 bases, leaving 12 bases not matched to a gene. CDR3 in amino acids: CASSPTFETGGPYEQYF. The CDR3 bases are TGCGCCAGCAGCCCCACTTTCGAGACAGGGGGTCCCTACGAGCAGTACTTC.

This clonotype was recorded many times. The J gene is TRBJ1-5, the V gene TRBV7-8, with D possibly matching TRBD1 (5 bases). Trimming pared 1 base from V and 4 bases from J, leaving 14 bases between. Germline-derived CDR1 and CDR2 are SGHVS and FQNEAQ. CDR3 length: 16 amino acids. Written as DNA, the CDR3 is TGTGCCAGCAGCTTAGGTGTCGGGGGTTCGAATCAGCCCCAGCATTTT. It specifies CASSLGVGGSNQPQHF.

This clonotype was recorded at least ten times. The chain couples TRBV12-3 or TRBV12-4 to TRBJ1-5, with a weak D call TRBD1 (6 bases). V gave up 6 bases and J gave up 7 bases, with 22 bases separating them. This CDR3 contains 16 residues. CDR3 DNA sequence: TGTGCCAGCAGCCATGTTGATGGGGGCGTTTTGCAGCCCCAGCATTTT. As protein: CASSHVDGGVLQPQHF.

Ten or more counts support this clonotype. The rearrangement joins TRBV5-1 to TRBJ2-3; D is unclear. Germline CDR1 is SGHRS and CDR2 is YFSETQ. V lost 4 bases, J lost 0 bases, and 12 bases lay in between. This CDR3 spans 15 amino acids. CDR3 protein: CASSLLVPSTDTQYF. DNA of the CDR3: TGCGCCAGCAGCCTTCTAGTTCCTAGCACAGATACGCAGTATTTT.

This clonotype was seen many times. This chain connects TRBV6-1 to TRBJ2-7, with 15 bases lining up with TRBD2. Trimming took 6 bases from V and 0 from J; bases not matched to a gene: 12. Germline CDR1 and CDR2: MNHNS and SASEGT. The CDR3 consists of 19 residues. The CDR3 spells CASRPGTSGRTLASYEQYF. The CDR3 coding sequence is TGTGCCAGCAGGCCGGGGACTAGCGGGAGGACTTTGGCCTCCTACGAGCAGTACTTC.

This clonotype showed up many times. J is TRBJ2-1 and V is TRBV10-3, with D perhaps TRBD2 (5 bases). Germline V lookup: CDR1 ENHRY, CDR2 SYGVKD. V shed 8 bases and J shed 6 bases, with 11 bases lying between them. The CDR3 totals 12 residues. CDR3 sequence (DNA): TGTGCCATCGGTAGCGTCGGCAATGAGCAGTTCTTC. Its protein is CAIGSVGNEQFF.

In this sample, this clonotype turned up many times. The chain employs TRBV10-3 and TRBJ1-1; D unresolved. The V end lost 2 bases, the J end lost 1 base, and 8 bases lay between the germline ends. CDR1 is ENHRY, CDR2 SYGVKD, per germline. The CDR3 consists of 14 residues. The chain's CDR3 is CAISEVETNTEAFF. The DNA for the CDR3 is TGTGCCATCAGTGAGGTAGAGACGAACACTGAAGCTTTCTTT.

The gene calls are TRBV14 and TRBJ2-1; D is ambiguous. With 1 base removed from V and 5 bases from J, the gap between germline ends came to 9 bases. The CDR3 consists of 14 residues. Germline CDR1 reads SGHDN; CDR2 reads FVKESK. This chain's CDR3 is CASSQVITHNEQFF. Written as DNA, the CDR3 is TGTGCCAGCAGCCAAGTTATCACTCACAATGAGCAGTTCTTC.

This clonotype occurred once. This chain uses TRBV14 with TRBJ1-1; possibly TRBD1 for D (6 bases). V was clipped by 3 bases and J by 6 bases, with 17 bases between them. CDR1 is SGHDN, CDR2 FVKESK, per germline. The CDR3 is 15 residues long. CDR3 sequence reads: CASSQNTGISAEAFF. The CDR3 region has the DNA TGTGCCAGCAGCCAGAATACAGGGATAAGCGCTGAAGCTTTCTTT.

V and J are TRBV29-1 and TRBJ1-3, with D uncertain. V was cut by 3 bases and J by 4 bases, with 10 bases left in between. The CDR3 has 13 residues. Germline values: CDR1 SQVTM, CDR2 ANQGSEA. The CDR3 reads CSVDSPGGNTIYF. CDR3 in DNA: TGCAGCGTTGACTCCCCGGGAGGAAACACCATATATTTT.

There are a few counts of this clonotype. Mismatch with germline at one junction end may stem from a read error. This rearrangement joins TRBV7-7 to TRBJ2-7, with TRBD2 identical over 8 bases. Germline V gene sequence: CDR1 SSHAT, CDR2 FNYEAQ (reference sequence). The CDR3 loop spans 15 amino acids. Here the CDR3 DNA reads TGTGCTAGCAGCCCAACTAGCGGTGGGGAATACGAGCAGTACTTC. Protein: CASSPTSGGEYEQYF.